This T cell receptor beta chain was recovered during a study of cytomegalovirus exposure and HLA in healthy donors. At the level of the study: Genotyping showed approximately 81% of 350 to 400 donors falling in the Caucasian-associated ancestry cluster.

This cohort consisted of healthy bone marrow donors. Findings and limits, study-wide: It was approximately 160 TCR beta chains that were listed as cytomegalovirus-associated. Likely technical artifact: a cluster of highly shared sequence variants.

The PCR employed 60 Vbeta primers together with 13 Jbeta primers. The table came from immunoSEQ multiplex PCR; TCRdb's copy has only in-frame clones and leaves some out. This sample has 95,000 to 100,000 clones; under 85% occur once, and the top ten carry roughly 2%. The germline V gene encodes CDR1 SQVTM and CDR2 ANQGSEA. V lost 1 base, J lost 4 bases, and 16 bases lay in between. There are 15 residues in the CDR3. Turning to this clone: What it binds is not known.

V gene TRBV29-1 combines with J gene TRBJ1-1; D might be TRBD1 (6 bases). This receptor was taken from a middle-aged man in good health and CMV-seronegative. Input material: PBMCs. The CDR3: CSVEGTGLEGTEAFF. CDR3 nucleotides: TGCAGCGTTGAAGGAACAGGGTTAGAGGGCACTGAAGCTTTCTTT.